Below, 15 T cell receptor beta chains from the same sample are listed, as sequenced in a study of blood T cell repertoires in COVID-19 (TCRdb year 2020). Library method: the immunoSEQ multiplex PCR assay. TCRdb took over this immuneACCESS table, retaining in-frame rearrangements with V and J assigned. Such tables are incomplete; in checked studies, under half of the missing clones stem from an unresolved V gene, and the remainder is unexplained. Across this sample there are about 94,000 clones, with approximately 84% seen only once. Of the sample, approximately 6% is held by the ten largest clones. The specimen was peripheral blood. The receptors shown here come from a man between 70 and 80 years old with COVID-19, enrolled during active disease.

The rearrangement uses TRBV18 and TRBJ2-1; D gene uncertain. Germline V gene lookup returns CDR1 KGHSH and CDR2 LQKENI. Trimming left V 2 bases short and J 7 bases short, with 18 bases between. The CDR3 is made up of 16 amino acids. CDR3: CASSPSPRVIDNEQFF. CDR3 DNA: TGTGCCAGCTCACCATCCCCGCGCGTCATTGATAATGAGCAGTTCTTC.

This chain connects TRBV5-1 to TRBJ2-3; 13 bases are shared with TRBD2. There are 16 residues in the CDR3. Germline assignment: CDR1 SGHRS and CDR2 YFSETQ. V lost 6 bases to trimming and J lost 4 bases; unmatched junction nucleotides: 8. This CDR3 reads CASTFRGTSGADTQYF. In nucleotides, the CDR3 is TGCGCCAGCACCTTCCGCGGGACTAGCGGGGCAGATACGCAGTATTTT.

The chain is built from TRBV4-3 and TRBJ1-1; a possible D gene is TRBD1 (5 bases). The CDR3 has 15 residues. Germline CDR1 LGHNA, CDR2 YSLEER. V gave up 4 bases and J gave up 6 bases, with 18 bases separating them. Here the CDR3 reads CASSRSVSLGAEAFF. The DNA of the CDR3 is TGCGCCAGCAGCCGGTCGGTGAGTCTAGGGGCTGAAGCTTTCTTT.

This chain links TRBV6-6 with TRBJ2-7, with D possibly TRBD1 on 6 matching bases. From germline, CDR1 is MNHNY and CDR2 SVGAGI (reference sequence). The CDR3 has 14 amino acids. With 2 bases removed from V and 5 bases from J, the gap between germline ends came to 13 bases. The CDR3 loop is CASSYRVQGHEQYF. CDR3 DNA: TGTGCCAGCAGTTACAGGGTCCAGGGGCACGAGCAGTACTTC.

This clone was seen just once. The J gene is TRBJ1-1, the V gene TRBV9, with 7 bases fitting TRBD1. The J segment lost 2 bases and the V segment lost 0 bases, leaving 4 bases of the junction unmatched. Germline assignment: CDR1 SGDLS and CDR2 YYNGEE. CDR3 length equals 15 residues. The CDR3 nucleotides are TGTGCCAGCAGCGTAGTGAGGGACAGTAACACTGAAGCTTTCTTT. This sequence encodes CASSVVRDSNTEAFF.

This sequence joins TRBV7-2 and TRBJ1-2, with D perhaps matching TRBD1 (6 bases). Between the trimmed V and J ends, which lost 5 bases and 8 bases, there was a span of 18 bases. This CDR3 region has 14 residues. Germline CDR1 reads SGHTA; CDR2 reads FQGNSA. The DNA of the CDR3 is TGTGCCAGCAGCCCCCCCGGGGGGGCAAAGGGCTACACCTTC. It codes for CASSPPGGAKGYTF.

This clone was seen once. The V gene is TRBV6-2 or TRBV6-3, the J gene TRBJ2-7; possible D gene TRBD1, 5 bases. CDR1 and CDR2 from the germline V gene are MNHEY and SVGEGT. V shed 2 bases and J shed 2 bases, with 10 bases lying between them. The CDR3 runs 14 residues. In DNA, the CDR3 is TGTGCCAGCAGTTACCTGACAGCGACCTACGAGCAGTACTTC. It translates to CASSYLTATYEQYF.

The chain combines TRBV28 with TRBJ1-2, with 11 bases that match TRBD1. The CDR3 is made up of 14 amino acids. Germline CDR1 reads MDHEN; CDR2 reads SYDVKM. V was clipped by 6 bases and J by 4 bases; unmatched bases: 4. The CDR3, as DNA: TGTGCCAGCAGAGGGACAGGGGGTACCTATGGCTACACCTTC. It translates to CASRGTGGTYGYTF.

The CDR3 protein is CASNRGSMGKAFF. Written as DNA, the CDR3 is TGTGCCAGCAACCGGGGGTCGATGGGAAAAGCTTTCTTT. The rearrangement joins TRBV25-1 to TRBJ1-1, with D possibly TRBD1 on 5 matching bases. V was cut by 7 bases and J by 9 bases, with 18 bases left in between. The CDR3 extends over 13 amino acids. Germline V lookup: CDR1 MGHDK, CDR2 SYGVNS. The whole variable domain, filled in from reference TRBV25-1 and TRBJ1-1, reads EADIYQTPRYLVIGTGKKITLECSQTMGHDKMYWYQQDPGMELHLIHYSYGVNSTEKGDLSSESTVSRIRTEHFPLTLESARPSHTSQYLCASNRGSMGKAFFGQGTRLTVV.

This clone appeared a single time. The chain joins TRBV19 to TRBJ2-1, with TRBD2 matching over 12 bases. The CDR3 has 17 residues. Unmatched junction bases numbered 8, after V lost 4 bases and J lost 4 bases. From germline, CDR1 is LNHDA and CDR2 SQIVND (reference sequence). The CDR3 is CASSSLAGGLTYNEQFF. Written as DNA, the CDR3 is TGTGCCAGTAGTAGCCTAGCGGGGGGGCTAACTTACAATGAGCAGTTCTTC.

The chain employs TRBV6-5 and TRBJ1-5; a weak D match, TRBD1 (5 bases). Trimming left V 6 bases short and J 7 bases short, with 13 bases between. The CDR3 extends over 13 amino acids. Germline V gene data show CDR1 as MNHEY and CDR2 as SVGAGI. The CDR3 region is CASSLGQQQPQHF. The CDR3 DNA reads TGTGCCAGCAGCCTGGGGCAGCAGCAGCCCCAGCATTTT.

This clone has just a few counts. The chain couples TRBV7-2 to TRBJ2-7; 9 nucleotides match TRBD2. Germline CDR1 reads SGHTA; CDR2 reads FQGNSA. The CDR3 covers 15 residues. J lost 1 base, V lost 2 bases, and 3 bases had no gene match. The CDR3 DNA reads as TGTGCCAGCAGCTTACTAGCGGGGTTGTCCTACGAGCAGTACTTC. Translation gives CASSLLAGLSYEQYF.

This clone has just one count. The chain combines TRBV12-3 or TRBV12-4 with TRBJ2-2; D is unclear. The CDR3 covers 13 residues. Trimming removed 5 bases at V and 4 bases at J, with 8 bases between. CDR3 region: CASSLRLTGELFF. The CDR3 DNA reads TGTGCCAGCAGTCTACGTCTCACCGGGGAGCTGTTTTTT.

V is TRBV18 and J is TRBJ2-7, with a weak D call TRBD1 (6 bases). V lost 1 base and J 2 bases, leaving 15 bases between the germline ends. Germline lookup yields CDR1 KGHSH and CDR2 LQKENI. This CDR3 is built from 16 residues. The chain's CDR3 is CASSPRGGQKAYEQYF. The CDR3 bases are TGTGCCAGCTCACCACGAGGTGGACAGAAAGCCTACGAGCAGTACTTC.

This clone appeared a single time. The CDR3 region is CASGILAGRTSNEQFF. The CDR3 bases are TGTGCCAGCGGAATATTAGCGGGGAGGACAAGCAATGAGCAGTTCTTC. The J gene is TRBJ2-1, the V gene TRBV27, with 8 bases lining up with TRBD2. The CDR3 is made up of 16 amino acids. Germline loops: CDR1 MNHEY, CDR2 SMNVEV (reference sequence). V was pared by 8 bases and J by 6 bases, with 15 bases of the junction left unmatched.